A single sample is the source of the 24 T cell receptor beta chains below, sequenced in a study of blood T cells in healthy people across ages. A J-beta primer mix and a sample-barcoded 5' primer were used in a second PCR of about 7 to 12 cycles. TCRdb re-derived calls from the 5' RACE reads in MiXCR, one entry per CDR3 protein. The repertoire includes about 800,000 distinct CDR3 sequences, 58% of them detected once, and 22% sits in the top ten. Sequenced sample: blood. The receptors were sampled from a man aged 25 to 40 in good health.

The rearrangement uses TRBV6-2 or TRBV6-3 and TRBJ2-7; 15 bases agree with TRBD2. CDR3 length: 16 amino acids. The germline CDR1 and CDR2 sequences are MNHEY and SVGEGT. V was clipped by 6 bases and J by 0 bases; unmatched bases: 3. CDR3 sequence reads: CASRGTSGRISYEQYF. The CDR3 DNA reads as TGTGCCAGCAGGGGGACTAGCGGGAGGATCTCCTACGAGCAGTACTTC.

The chain is built from TRBV20-1 and TRBJ2-3; D remains unclear. The CDR3 is 11 residues long. The V and J ends lost 6 bases and 2 bases respectively, with 6 bases between them. Germline V gene sequence: CDR1 DFQATT, CDR2 SNEGSKA (reference sequence). The CDR3, as DNA: TGCAGTGCGAGTAACACAGATACGCAGTATTTT. Protein sequence: CSASNTDTQYF.

This chain joins TRBV4-3 and TRBJ2-3, with D hard to call. Trimming left V 1 base short and J 5 bases short, with 10 bases between. The germline V gene has CDR1 LGHNA and CDR2 YSLEER. The CDR3 consists of 14 residues. The CDR3 reads CASSQALKVDTQYF. In DNA form, the CDR3 reads TGCGCCAGCAGCCAAGCGCTGAAAGTAGATACGCAGTATTTT.

The chain links TRBV27 to TRBJ2-3, with 7 bases lining up with TRBD2. V was pared by 3 bases and J by 4 bases, with 4 bases of the junction left unmatched. Germline CDR1 reads MNHEY; CDR2 reads SMNVEV (reference sequence). The CDR3 runs to 14 residues. CDR3 sequence reads: CASSFSGRPDTQYF. The CDR3 region has the DNA TGTGCCAGCAGTTTTTCCGGGAGGCCAGATACGCAGTATTTT.

The chain combines TRBV12-3 or TRBV12-4 with TRBJ2-1; TRBD1 is a possible D gene (6 bases). V shed 6 bases and J shed 8 bases, with 17 bases lying between them. This CDR3 region has 14 residues. CDR3 sequence reads: CASSRDKGAYEQFF. CDR3 sequence (DNA): TGTGCCAGCAGCAGGGACAAGGGCGCATATGAGCAGTTCTTC.

This rearrangement joins TRBV2 to TRBJ1-1; D is ambiguous. Trimming shortened V by 6 bases and J by 0 bases, and 11 bases separated the two germline ends. The CDR3 is made up of 14 amino acids. The germline CDR1 and CDR2 sequences are SNHLY and FYNNEI. This CDR3 is CASRAGLVNTEAFF. CDR3 in DNA: TGTGCCAGCAGGGCAGGCCTAGTGAACACTGAAGCTTTCTTT.

This clonotype was seen a few times. V gene TRBV29-1 combines with J gene TRBJ2-1; 12 nucleotides agree with TRBD2. Germline V lookup: CDR1 SQVTM, CDR2 ANQGSEA. The CDR3 length is 15 residues. V lost 6 bases and J lost 10; bases outside the gene matches: 13. The CDR3 is CSVAVGLAGLEEQFF. The DNA of the CDR3 is TGCAGCGTCGCTGTAGGACTAGCGGGATTGGAAGAGCAGTTCTTC.

V gene TRBV20-1 combines with J gene TRBJ2-1; tentative D call: TRBD2 (5 bases). The CDR3 extends over 13 amino acids. Germline lookup yields CDR1 DFQATT and CDR2 SNEGSKA (reference sequence). V lost 5 bases and J 1 base, leaving 9 bases between the germline ends. The CDR3 DNA is TGCAGTGCTCTACTAGAATCCTACAATGAGCAGTTCTTC. Translation gives CSALLESYNEQFF.

This clonotype was found many times. The chain joins TRBV7-2 to TRBJ2-1; D gene uncertain. Germline loops: CDR1 SGHTA, CDR2 FQGNSA. V lost 3 bases to trimming and J lost 10 bases, with 7 bases between them. The CDR3 contains 11 residues. Here the CDR3 reads CASSFSREQFF. CDR3 sequence (DNA): TGTGCCAGCAGCTTCTCGCGCGAGCAGTTCTTC.

The chain links TRBV30 to TRBJ1-5; TRBD1 is a possible D gene (6 bases). The CDR3 loop spans 13 amino acids. Per the germline V gene, CDR1 is GTSNPN and CDR2 is SVGIG (reference sequence). Trimming stripped 5 bases from V and 10 bases from J, with 18 bases between. The CDR3 nucleotides are TGTGCCTGGGCTGTACAGGGAGGAGAACCCCAGCATTTT. As protein: CAWAVQGGEPQHF.

In its sample, this clonotype was seen a few times. V and J are TRBV9 and TRBJ2-7, with D possibly being TRBD1 or TRBD2 (5 bases each). V lost 0 bases, J lost 2 bases, and 12 bases lay in between. The germline V gene has CDR1 SGDLS and CDR2 YYNGEE. The CDR3 consists of 15 residues. The DNA of the CDR3 is TGTGCCAGCAGCGTAGGGGGGAAAGGGACCTACGAGCAGTACTTC. Translating it yields CASSVGGKGTYEQYF. Filled out from reference TRBV9 and TRBJ2-7, the complete variable domain reads DSGVTQTPKHLITATGQRVTLRCSPRSGDLSVYWYQQSLDQGLQFLIQYYNGEERAKGNILERFSAQQFPDLHSELNLSSLELGDSALYFCASSVGGKGTYEQYFGPGTRLTVT.

Comments on this clonotype: A much larger clonotype is one base distant, so this may be a read error. The chain links TRBV28 to TRBJ2-7, with TRBD2 identical over 9 bases. The germline CDR1 and CDR2 sequences are MDHEN and SYDVKM. This CDR3 has 14 residues. V shed 7 bases and J 4 bases; nucleotides not matched to a gene: 8. The CDR3 nucleotides read TGTGCCAGCATCCATAGCGGGAGAGGGTACGAGCAGTACTTC. Translated, it gives CASIHSGRGYEQYF.

This clonotype was seen just once. As DNA, the CDR3 is TGTGCCAGCAGTCTCGGGACAGATGTCTACGAGCAGTACTTC. This sequence encodes CASSLGTDVYEQYF. The chain is built from TRBV28 and TRBJ2-5, with 7 bases identical to TRBD1. The better agreement between TRBJ2-7 and the DNA end casts doubt on the J call. CDR1 is MDHEN and CDR2 is SYDVKM in the germline V gene. The CDR3 loop spans 14 amino acids.

In this sample, this clonotype turned up a few times. This chain joins TRBV6-1 and TRBJ2-1; 13 nucleotides match TRBD2. The J segment lost 4 bases and the V segment lost 6 bases, leaving 12 bases of the junction unmatched. Germline CDR1 and CDR2: MNHNS and SASEGT. CDR3 size: 18 residues. This CDR3 is CASSPGTELAGGYNEQFF. In DNA form, the CDR3 reads TGTGCCAGCAGCCCCGGGACAGAACTAGCGGGAGGGTACAATGAGCAGTTCTTC.

With regard to this clonotype: It may be a read error: a sequence one base away is much more abundant. The J gene is TRBJ2-5, the V gene TRBV12-3 or TRBV12-4; TRBD1 or TRBD2 may be the D gene (7 bases each). The closer fit of TRBJ2-1 to the DNA end suggests the J call may be wrong. This CDR3 has 14 residues. The CDR3 region is CASRAGQPPETQFF. CDR3 sequence (DNA): TGTGCCAGCAGAGCGGGACAGCCCCCCGAGACCCAGTTCTTC.

The gene calls are TRBV29-1 and TRBJ1-1; 10 bases align to TRBD1. The ends lost 2 bases at V and 3 bases at J; junction bases unmatched: 3. Looked up from germline, CDR1 is SQVTM and CDR2 is ANQGSEA. The CDR3 has 14 residues. CDR3 coding DNA: TGCAGCGTTGAACGGACAGGGGGTTACACTGAAGCTTTCTTT. Residues: CSVERTGGYTEAFF.

The gene calls are TRBV12-5 and TRBJ2-1, with TRBD2 matching 10 bases. V dropped 3 bases and J dropped 7; count of bases not matched to a gene: 6. This CDR3 contains 15 residues. Germline V gives CDR1 LGHNT, CDR2 FRNRAP. The CDR3 loop reads CASGFSSGGYNEQFF. The DNA of the CDR3 is TGTGCTAGTGGTTTCTCTAGCGGGGGTTATAATGAGCAGTTCTTC.

This sequence joins TRBV25-1 and TRBJ2-7; D possibly corresponds to TRBD1 (5 bases). CDR1 and CDR2 from the germline V gene are MGHDK and SYGVNS. This CDR3 comprises 15 residues. The ends were cut back, 8 bases at V and 2 bases at J, with 19 bases in the middle. CDR3 DNA sequence: TGTGCCAGCGAACCCGACAGTTCCTTAGCCTACGAGCAGTACTTC. Translating gives CASEPDSSLAYEQYF.

The chain uses TRBV12-5 and TRBJ2-7; D unclear. Germline V lookup: CDR1 LGHNT, CDR2 FRNRAP. Between the trimmed V and J ends, which lost 6 bases and 6 bases, there was a span of 12 bases. This CDR3 contains 12 residues. The CDR3 DNA reads TGTGCTAGTGGCTCGGGCCAACCCGAGCAGTACTTC. This sequence encodes CASGSGQPEQYF. Full variable domain (outside the CDR3, taken from reference TRBV12-5 and TRBJ2-7): DARVTQTPRHKVTEMGQEVTMRCQPILGHNTVFWYRQTMMQGLELLAYFRNRAPLDDSGMPKDRFSAEMPDATLATLKIQPSEPRDSAVYFCASGSGQPEQYFGPGTRLTVT.

The chain uses TRBV7-9 and TRBJ2-1; D is uncertain. The CDR3 loop spans 12 amino acids. Germline CDR1 SEHNR, CDR2 FQNEAQ (reference sequence). Trimming left V 5 bases short and J 7 bases short, with 9 bases between. CDR3 sequence reads: CASSARLNEQFF. The CDR3 region has the DNA TGTGCCAGCAGCGCTAGGTTAAATGAGCAGTTCTTC.

The CDR3 DNA reads as TGCAGCGTAACGGGGACAGGCGGAGGTTTAGGTGAAGCTTTCTTT. Amino acids: CSVTGTGGGLGEAFF. The chain joins TRBV29-1 to TRBJ1-1; 8 bases map to TRBD1. The CDR3 runs 15 residues. CDR1 and CDR2 (germline): SQVTM, ANQGSEA. The junction had 16 bases not matched to a gene; V was cut back by 6 bases and J by 7 bases.

This clonotype has more than one count but fewer than ten. V is TRBV6-1 and J is TRBJ2-1; 14 nucleotides match TRBD2. The CDR3 loop spans 17 amino acids. V shed 4 bases and J 5 bases; nucleotides not matched to a gene: 7. Germline V gene lookup returns CDR1 MNHNS and CDR2 SASEGT. This CDR3 reads CASSGGLAGGIDNEQFF. CDR3 bases: TGTGCCAGCAGTGGCGGACTAGCGGGGGGCATTGACAATGAGCAGTTCTTC.

The table lists this clonotype with a count of one. This chain links TRBV12-3 or TRBV12-4 with TRBJ2-1; D remains ambiguous. Trimming took off 6 bases at V and 0 bases at J, with 9 bases between the two ends. CDR3 size: 14 residues. The CDR3 is CASRTPSSYNEQFF. The CDR3 DNA is TGTGCCAGCAGAACACCTAGCTCCTACAATGAGCAGTTCTTC.

This chain uses TRBV29-1 with TRBJ1-2; D is uncertain. Germline V lookup: CDR1 SQVTM, CDR2 ANQGSEA. The CDR3 loop spans 16 amino acids. V lost 4 bases and J 4 bases, leaving 22 bases between the germline ends. The DNA for the CDR3 is TGCAGCGTTGGCGATGACGTGGTGGCAAGGCCCTATGGCTACACCTTC. It translates to CSVGDDVVARPYGYTF.